This is a list of T cell receptor beta chains from one sample in a study of T-cell memory formation after mild COVID-19. TCRdb recomputed calls from the 5' RACE reads with MiXCR, one row per CDR3 protein. Of about 260,000 distinct CDR3 sequences listed, about a sixth were seen once; the top ten hold 20% to 25%. The specimen was PBMCs or a T cell subset sorted from them (not recorded which). These receptor sequences come from a man between 18 and 29 years old who had mild COVID-19 (a few samples of this study predate the infection). Cell type and time point are not known. CDR3s include the opening cysteine and the closing phenylalanine or tryptophan. The D gene is left open where the match is weak. Clone size, where shown, is once, few, many, or a class for clones that have expanded.

j_call	clone_size	v_call	d_call	cdr3_aa	cdr3_nt
TRBJ2-3	few	TRBV20-1	NA	CSVPTTGTDTQYF	TGCAGTGTCCCGACTACTGGCACAGATACGCAGTATTTT
TRBJ1-5	NA	TRBV12-3/TRBV12-4	TRBD1	CASRQDRGTAQPQHF	TGTGCCAGCAGGCAGGACAGGGGGACCGCCCAGCCCCAGCATTTT
TRBJ1-2	few	TRBV7-2	NA	CASSLNAVGTVGKGYYGYTF	TGTGCCAGCAGCTTAAATGCTGTCGGAACGGTGGGGAAGGGGTACTATGGCTACACCTTC
TRBJ1-5	few	TRBV5-1	TRBD1	CASSLGDRGYSNQPQHF	TGCGCCAGCAGCTTGGGAGACAGGGGATATAGCAATCAGCCCCAGCATTTT
TRBJ1-5	few	TRBV12-3/TRBV12-4	NA	CASSTRTLSNQPQHF	TGTGCCAGCAGTACCCGGACACTTAGCAATCAGCCCCAGCATTTT
TRBJ1-6	NA	TRBV6-5	NA	CASRSGTLNSPLHF	TGTGCCAGCAGATCCGGGACACTCAATTCACCCCTCCACTTT
TRBJ1-2	few	TRBV7-3	NA	CASSARASYGYTF	TGTGCCAGCAGCGCCCGGGCGTCCTATGGCTACACCTTC
TRBJ2-7	many	TRBV6-6	TRBD1	CASSDRGVSYEQYF	TGTGCCAGTTCAGACAGGGGTGTTTCCTACGAGCAGTACTTC
TRBJ1-2	few	TRBV3-1	TRBD1	CASSQVGGALHGYTF	TGTGCCAGCAGCCAAGTAGGGGGCGCGTTGCATGGCTACACCTTC
TRBJ2-3	NA	TRBV6-2/TRBV6-3	NA	CASSSLVGEHTDTQYF	TGTGCCAGCAGTAGCTTGGTGGGGGAACACACAGATACGCAGTATTTT
TRBJ2-2	few	TRBV3-1	TRBD2	CASRDRLAGENTGELFF	TGTGCCAGCAGAGATAGACTAGCGGGGGAGAACACCGGGGAGCTGTTTTTT
TRBJ1-2	few	TRBV6-6	TRBD1	CASSPQGGLGFYGYTF	TGTGCCAGCAGTCCTCAGGGGGGCCTTGGATTCTATGGCTACACCTTC
TRBJ1-2	NA	TRBV4-3	TRBD1	CASSQDRDRAYGYTF	TGCGCCAGCAGCCAAGATCGGGACAGGGCCTATGGCTACACCTTC
TRBJ2-5	NA	TRBV11-2	NA	CASSDSGAQTQYF	TGTGCCAGCAGCGACTCAGGGGCACAGACCCAGTACTTC
TRBJ2-1	few	TRBV4-3	NA	CASSQGKVAYNEQFF	TGCGCCAGCAGCCAAGGGAAGGTAGCCTACAATGAGCAGTTCTTC
TRBJ2-1	few	TRBV6-2/TRBV6-3	TRBD1	CASSHPGQGKNEQFF	TGTGCCAGCAGTCACCCGGGACAGGGCAAAAATGAGCAGTTCTTC
TRBJ2-3	few	TRBV5-5	TRBD1	CASSRDSRGTDTQYF	TGTGCCAGCAGCCGGGACAGTAGGGGTACAGATACGCAGTATTTT
TRBJ1-5	few	TRBV4-1	NA	CASSQEVGGSRPQHF	TGCGCCAGCAGCCAAGAAGTGGGGGGGTCTCGACCCCAGCATTTT
TRBJ1-5	NA	TRBV24-1	NA	CATDQVINQPQHF	TGTGCCACCGATCAAGTCATCAATCAGCCCCAGCATTTT
TRBJ2-7	few	TRBV5-1	TRBD1	CASSLAVDRGFEQYF	TGCGCCAGCAGCTTGGCCGTGGACAGGGGTTTCGAGCAGTACTTC
TRBJ2-5	NA	TRBV7-9	NA	CASSLETKQETQYF	TGTGCCAGCAGCTTAGAGACGAAACAAGAGACCCAGTACTTC
TRBJ2-1	NA	TRBV11-2	NA	CASSLEGRKYNEQFF	TGTGCCAGCAGCTTAGAGGGACGGAAATACAATGAGCAGTTCTTC
TRBJ2-3	NA	TRBV7-9	TRBD2	CASSKAAGGTDTQYF	TGTGCCAGCAGCAAGGCAGCGGGGGGCACAGATACGCAGTATTTT
TRBJ1-3	NA	TRBV7-2	NA	CASSLTASSGAGNTIYF	TGTGCCAGCAGCTTAACGGCCTCGTCAGGTGCTGGAAACACCATATATTTT
TRBJ1-2	few	TRBV2	NA	CASSEVTGGNGYTF	TGTGCCAGCAGTGAGGTGACTGGGGGCAATGGCTACACCTTC
TRBJ1-1	many	TRBV5-1	NA	CASSLVSANTEAFF	TGCGCCAGCAGCTTGGTTTCCGCGAACACTGAAGCTTTCTTT
TRBJ1-2	few	TRBV5-4	NA	CASSWPGWGGYTF	TGTGCCAGCAGCTGGCCCGGGTGGGGTGGCTACACCTTC
TRBJ2-5	few	TRBV20-1	TRBD2	CSARASGGLETQYF	TGCAGCGCGCGGGCTAGCGGGGGGTTAGAGACCCAGTACTTC
TRBJ2-3	few	TRBV6-2/TRBV6-3	TRBD1	CASSSTATGGTDTQYF	TGTGCCAGCAGTTCAACCGCGACAGGGGGCACAGATACGCAGTATTTT
TRBJ1-1	many	TRBV7-9	NA	CASSPYTEAFF	TGTGCCAGCAGCCCTTACACTGAAGCTTTCTTT
TRBJ1-1	few	TRBV5-1	NA	CASLNDLNTEAFF	TGCGCCAGCCTCAACGACTTGAACACTGAAGCTTTCTTT
TRBJ1-5	few	TRBV18	NA	CASSHTNQPQHF	TGTGCCAGCTCACACACCAATCAGCCCCAGCATTTT
TRBJ1-5	NA	TRBV4-1	NA	CASSPTGGHQPQHF	TGCGCCAGCAGCCCTACGGGGGGTCATCAGCCCCAGCATTTT
TRBJ2-5	NA	TRBV6-2/TRBV6-3	TRBD2	CASTLAGVQVLPPTQYF	TGTGCCAGCACCTTGGCGGGGGTTCAGGTTCTGCCACCGACCCAGTACTTC
TRBJ1-2	NA	TRBV20-1	NA	CSADGHPRGYTF	TGCAGTGCTGACGGACACCCAAGAGGCTACACCTTC
TRBJ2-7	few	TRBV12-3/TRBV12-4	TRBD1	CASSGQGFSEQYF	TGTGCCAGCAGTGGACAGGGCTTCAGCGAGCAGTACTTC
TRBJ1-1	NA	TRBV7-2	TRBD1	CASSARTGGHTEAFF	TGTGCCAGCAGCGCCCGGACAGGGGGTCACACTGAAGCTTTCTTT
TRBJ1-2	few	TRBV7-2	NA	CASSLEFFNYGYTF	TGTGCCAGCAGCTTAGAGTTTTTCAACTATGGCTACACCTTC
TRBJ1-6	NA	TRBV25-1	TRBD1	CASSESWWVGGNSPLHF	TGTGCCAGCAGTGAATCTTGGTGGGTAGGGGGCAATTCACCCCTCCACTTT
TRBJ2-3	NA	TRBV29-1	NA	CSVGGADTQYF	TGCAGCGTTGGAGGGGCAGATACGCAGTATTTT
TRBJ2-1	many	TRBV28	NA	CASSLSGPSSYNEQFF	TGTGCCAGCAGTTTATCCGGACCAAGCTCCTACAATGAGCAGTTCTTC
TRBJ2-2	few	TRBV4-2	NA	CASSLGQGPGTGELFF	TGTGCCAGCAGCCTCGGGCAGGGGCCGGGCACCGGGGAGCTGTTTTTT
TRBJ2-2	few	TRBV11-2	NA	CASSLIQGANTGELFF	TGTGCCAGCAGCTTAATCCAGGGCGCGAACACCGGGGAGCTGTTTTTT
TRBJ2-2	few	TRBV4-3	TRBD2	CASSQELAGRATGELFF	TGCGCCAGCAGCCAAGAATTAGCGGGGAGGGCCACCGGGGAGCTGTTTTTT
TRBJ1-2	NA	TRBV7-8	NA	CASSLGTASGHGYTF	TGTGCCAGCAGCTTAGGAACAGCATCGGGGCATGGCTACACCTTC
TRBJ1-1	few	TRBV7-7	NA	CASSSNDPWTEAFF	TGTGCCAGCAGCTCTAACGACCCGTGGACTGAAGCTTTCTTT
TRBJ2-1	few	TRBV7-3	NA	CASSLESDNEQFF	TGTGCCAGCAGCTTGGAATCCGACAATGAGCAGTTCTTC
TRBJ1-4	few	TRBV27	NA	CASSFVTGIGEKLFF	TGTGCCAGCAGTTTTGTCACGGGGATCGGGGAAAAACTGTTTTTT
TRBJ1-1	NA	TRBV7-9	TRBD1	CASSSQPGQGPPNTEAFF	TGTGCCAGCAGCTCCCAGCCGGGACAGGGGCCTCCGAACACTGAAGCTTTCTTT
TRBJ1-5	NA	TRBV12-3/TRBV12-4	NA	CASSLVSGDQPQHF	TGTGCCAGCAGTTTAGTTTCGGGTGATCAGCCCCAGCATTTT
TRBJ1-5	few	TRBV7-2	NA	CASSAGVEQPQHF	TGTGCCAGCAGCGCAGGGGTAGAACAGCCCCAGCATTTT
TRBJ2-3	NA	TRBV7-6	TRBD2	CASSLEASGGTDTQYF	TGTGCCAGCAGCTTAGAGGCTAGCGGGGGGACAGATACGCAGTATTTT
TRBJ2-5	NA	TRBV11-2	NA	CASSPTDWGETQYF	TGTGCCAGCAGCCCGACAGATTGGGGGGAGACCCAGTACTTC
TRBJ1-2	few	TRBV5-6	NA	CASSLAYGDNGYTF	TGTGCCAGCAGCTTGGCATACGGGGACAATGGCTACACCTTC
TRBJ2-2	few	TRBV6-6	TRBD2	CASSDLSGANTGELFF	TGTGCCAGCAGTGACTTAAGCGGGGCGAACACCGGGGAGCTGTTTTTT
TRBJ2-3	NA	TRBV5-1	TRBD2	CASSLRLAYTDTQYF	TGCGCCAGCAGCTTGAGACTAGCCTACACAGATACGCAGTATTTT
TRBJ2-5	few	TRBV7-2	TRBD2	CASSPTPLIAGQETQYF	TGTGCCAGCAGCCCCACCCCGCTGATAGCGGGCCAAGAGACCCAGTACTTC